The 19 T cell receptor beta chains reported below all come from one sample, sequenced in a study of T cells in Graves' hyperthyroidism and ophthalmopathy. RNA transcripts served as the template for amplifying TCR beta CDR3 regions. HTBI primers drove first-round RT-PCR of the TCR CDR3. Each CDR3 protein is one row after TCRdb ran MiXCR on the multiplex PCR reads. Altogether some 720,000 distinct CDR3 sequences are present, about 17% being singletons, with the ten largest covering 8.4%. Sequencing used blood. Receptors were obtained from a man aged 18 to 29 with Graves' hyperthyroidism.

Only a few counts were recorded for this clonotype. The rearrangement uses TRBV12-3 or TRBV12-4 and TRBJ2-1; possibly TRBD2 for D (6 bases). The CDR3 totals 15 residues. The V end was cut by 5 bases, the J end by 5 bases, with 16 bases between. CDR3 region: CASSHTSGRDNEQFF. DNA of the CDR3: TGTGCCAGCAGTCACACCAGCGGGCGCGACAATGAGCAGTTCTTC.

This clonotype showed up many times. The CDR3: CSARDGQSYEQYF. In DNA form, the CDR3 reads TGCAGTGCTAGAGACGGACAGTCCTACGAGCAGTACTTC. This chain links TRBV20-1 with TRBJ2-7; D might be TRBD1 (6 bases). CDR1 is DFQATT, CDR2 SNEGSKA, per germline (reference sequence). The CDR3 loop spans 13 amino acids. The V end was cut by 0 bases, the J end by 1 base, with 7 bases between.

The rearrangement joins TRBV3-1 to TRBJ2-7; no clear D gene. This CDR3 is 13 amino acids long. Trimming removed 2 bases from V and 4 bases from J, with 9 bases in between. CDR1 is LGHDT, CDR2 YNNKEL, per germline (reference sequence). CDR3 region: CASSQSVGYEQYF. The CDR3, as DNA: TGTGCCAGCAGCCAATCGGTGGGATACGAGCAGTACTTC.

The chain recombines TRBV7-9 with TRBJ2-3, with D tentatively TRBD2 (6 bases). This CDR3 comprises 12 residues. Germline V gene lookup returns CDR1 SEHNR and CDR2 FQNEAQ (reference sequence). The V end lost 5 bases, the J end lost 8 bases, and 11 bases lay between the germline ends. CDR3 nucleotide sequence: TGTGCCAGCAGCCCCGGGACTCCTACGCAGTATTTT. Its protein is CASSPGTPTQYF.

The chain combines TRBV19 with TRBJ1-5; D remains unclear. This CDR3 has 15 amino acids. Germline V gives CDR1 LNHDA, CDR2 SQIVND (reference sequence). V was trimmed by 5 bases and J by 4 bases, leaving 15 bases between them. The CDR3 DNA follows: TGTGCCAGTAGTGTCTCCCGGGATGGGAATCAGCCCCAGCATTTT. Its protein is CASSVSRDGNQPQHF.

This rearrangement joins TRBV3-1 to TRBJ1-6; TRBD1 matches at 10 bases. The CDR3 is made up of 17 amino acids. V was clipped by 0 bases and J by 5 bases; unmatched bases: 4. The germline gives CDR1 LGHDT, CDR2 YNNKEL (reference sequence). For the CDR3, the DNA is TGTGCCAGCAGCCAAGATAGGACAGGGGGAAATAATTCACCCCTCCACTTT. This sequence encodes CASSQDRTGGNNSPLHF.

This clonotype came up many times. The chain carries TRBV5-1 and TRBJ2-7; D uncertain. The CDR3 is made up of 14 amino acids. Germline lookup yields CDR1 SGHRS and CDR2 YFSETQ. V lost 7 bases and J 1 base, leaving 15 bases between the germline ends. CDR3 coding DNA: TGCGCCAGCCAAACGGGCCAGCCGTCCTACGAGCAGTACTTC. This encodes CASQTGQPSYEQYF.

This clonotype was seen a handful of times. The chain combines TRBV29-1 with TRBJ2-3, with 11 nucleotides matching TRBD2. CDR3 length: 16 residues. The V gene end was trimmed by 4 bases and the J gene end by 2 bases; junction bases not matched to a gene: 8. CDR1 is SQVTM and CDR2 is ANQGSEA in the germline V gene. CDR3: CSVVTTSGRTTDTQYF. In DNA form, the CDR3 reads TGCAGCGTTGTTACTACTAGCGGGAGAACCACAGATACGCAGTATTTT.

This clonotype was counted at least ten times. The chain recombines TRBV20-1 with TRBJ2-7; D gene ambiguous. V lost 0 bases and J lost 3, with 12 bases in between. CDR3 length equals 14 residues. Germline assignment: CDR1 DFQATT and CDR2 SNEGSKA (reference sequence). This CDR3 is CSAREIGVFYEQYF. The DNA for the CDR3 is TGCAGTGCTAGAGAAATTGGGGTCTTCTACGAGCAGTACTTC.

In DNA form, the CDR3 reads TGTGCCTGGAGTGACATCGCGGGAGCGGCCGGGGAGCTGTTTTTT. It is translated as CAWSDIAGAAGELFF. The chain joins TRBV30 to TRBJ2-2, with 7 bases matching TRBD2. Trimming cost V 1 base and J 6 bases; bases outside gene matches: 8. The CDR3 runs 15 residues. Germline CDR1 is GTSNPN and CDR2 is SVGIG (reference sequence).

This clonotype was picked up many times. V usage is TRBV18 and J usage is TRBJ2-5; 8 nucleotides agree with TRBD1. With V trimmed by 4 bases and J by 0 bases, 1 base remained unmatched. The CDR3 loop spans 14 amino acids. Looked up from germline, CDR1 is KGHSH and CDR2 is LQKENI. CDR3 amino acids: CASSQGQDQETQYF. CDR3 bases: TGTGCCAGCTCACAGGGACAGGACCAAGAGACCCAGTACTTC.

The rearrangement links TRBV13 to TRBJ2-2, with D possibly TRBD2 on 6 matching bases. This CDR3 region has 14 residues. Trimming removed 7 bases at V and 2 bases at J, with 11 bases between. Germline CDR1 is PRHDT and CDR2 is FYEKMQ (reference sequence). DNA of the CDR3: TGTGCCAGCACTCCGGGACTTAACACCGGGGAGCTGTTTTTT. This encodes CASTPGLNTGELFF.

This clonotype was counted at least ten times. This chain connects TRBV28 to TRBJ1-5, with D maybe TRBD1 (6 bases). The germline V gene encodes CDR1 MDHEN and CDR2 SYDVKM. Deletions cut 6 bases from V and 7 bases from J, with 16 bases between. CDR3 size: 14 residues. As DNA, the CDR3 is TGTGCCAGCAGCATCACAGGGAGAGGACAGCCCCAGCATTTT. This sequence encodes CASSITGRGQPQHF.

For this clonotype: A much larger clone differs by one base, so this may be a read error. The CDR3 region is CAWSGQVHEQFF. CDR3 in DNA: TGTGCCTGGAGTGGGCAGGTCCACGAGCAGTTCTTC. This chain joins TRBV30 and TRBJ2-1; D gene ambiguous. Germline loops: CDR1 GTSNPN, CDR2 SVGIG (reference sequence). V was pared by 1 base and J by 10 bases, with 11 bases between. CDR3 length: 12 amino acids.

The chain employs TRBV28 and TRBJ1-2, with TRBD1 as a possible D gene (6 bases). Looked up from germline, CDR1 is MDHEN and CDR2 is SYDVKM. This CDR3 spans 15 amino acids. Trimming took 7 bases from V and 5 from J, leaving 20 bases between them. This CDR3 reads CASTPRDTAAYGYTF. The CDR3 nucleotides read TGTGCCAGCACCCCCCGGGACACGGCCGCTTATGGCTACACCTTC.

This clonotype occurred a few times. The V gene is TRBV10-3, the J gene TRBJ2-1, with D possibly TRBD2 on 5 matching bases. CDR3 size: 15 residues. V lost 0 bases to trimming and J lost 0 bases, with 6 bases between them. The V gene's germline CDR1 is ENHRY and CDR2 SYGVKD. The CDR3 is CAISESGSSYNEQFF. Written as DNA, the CDR3 is TGTGCCATCAGTGAGTCGGGGAGCTCCTACAATGAGCAGTTCTTC.

This clonotype has more than one count but fewer than ten. A much bigger clone sits one base away, suggesting this may be a read error. The CDR3 nucleotides are TGTGCCAGCAGTGACCGCTTGGGTTGGGGGTGGAATGAGCAGTACTTC. It specifies CASSDRLGWGWNEQYF. The V gene is TRBV2, the J gene TRBJ2-7; D is tentatively TRBD1 or TRBD2 (5 bases each). The CDR3 runs 16 residues. Trimming pared 3 bases from V and 7 bases from J, leaving 22 bases between. Germline lookup yields CDR1 SNHLY and CDR2 FYNNEI.

The chain combines TRBV28 with TRBJ2-3; 8 positions match TRBD2. Germline V gene lookup returns CDR1 MDHEN and CDR2 SYDVKM. The J segment lost 3 bases and the V segment lost 5 bases, leaving 7 bases of the junction unmatched. The CDR3 is 15 amino acids. CDR3 DNA sequence: TGTGCCAGCAGTCCCCCGGGGGGGAGGACAGATACGCAGTATTTT. Its translation is CASSPPGGRTDTQYF.

This clonotype was found once. The CDR3 sequence: CASGLAGGPYEQYF. The DNA of the CDR3 is TGTGCCAGTGGACTAGCGGGAGGGCCCTACGAGCAGTACTTC. The gene calls are TRBV6-1 and TRBJ2-7; 15 bases are shared with TRBD2. CDR3 length equals 14 residues. The V and J ends lost 9 bases and 2 bases, in that order; junction bases with no gene match: 2. Germline V gene data show CDR1 as MNHNS and CDR2 as SASEGT.